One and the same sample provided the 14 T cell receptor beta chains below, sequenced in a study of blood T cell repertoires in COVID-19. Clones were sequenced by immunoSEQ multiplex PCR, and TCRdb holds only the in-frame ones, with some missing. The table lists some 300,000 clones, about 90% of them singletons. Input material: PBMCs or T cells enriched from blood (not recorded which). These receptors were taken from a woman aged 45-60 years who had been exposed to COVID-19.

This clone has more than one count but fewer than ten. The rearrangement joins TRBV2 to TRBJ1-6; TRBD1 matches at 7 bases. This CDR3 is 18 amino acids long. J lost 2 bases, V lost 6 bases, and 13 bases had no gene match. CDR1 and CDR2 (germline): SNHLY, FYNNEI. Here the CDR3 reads CASRTRAGGMTYNSPLHF. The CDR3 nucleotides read TGTGCCAGCAGGACCCGCGCAGGGGGAATGACCTATAATTCACCCCTCCACTTT. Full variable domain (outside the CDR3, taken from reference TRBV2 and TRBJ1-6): EPEVTQTPSHQVTQMGQEVILRCVPISNHLYFYWYRQILGQKVEFLVSFYNNEISEKSEIFDDQFSVERPDGSNFTLKIRSTKLEDSAMYFCASRTRAGGMTYNSPLHFGNGTRLTVT.

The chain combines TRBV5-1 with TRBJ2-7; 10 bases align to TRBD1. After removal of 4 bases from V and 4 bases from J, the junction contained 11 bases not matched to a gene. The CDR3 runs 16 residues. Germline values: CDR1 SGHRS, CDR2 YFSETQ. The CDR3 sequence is CASSEAPGQGTYEQYF. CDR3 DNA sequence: TGCGCCAGCAGCGAAGCGCCGGGACAGGGGACGTACGAGCAGTACTTC.

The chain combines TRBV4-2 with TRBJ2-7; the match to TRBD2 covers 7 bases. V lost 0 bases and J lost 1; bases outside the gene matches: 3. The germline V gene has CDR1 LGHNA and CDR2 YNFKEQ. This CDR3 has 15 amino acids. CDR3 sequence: CASSQEPAGSYEQYF. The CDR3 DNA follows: TGTGCCAGCAGCCAAGAGCCAGCGGGGTCCTACGAGCAGTACTTC.

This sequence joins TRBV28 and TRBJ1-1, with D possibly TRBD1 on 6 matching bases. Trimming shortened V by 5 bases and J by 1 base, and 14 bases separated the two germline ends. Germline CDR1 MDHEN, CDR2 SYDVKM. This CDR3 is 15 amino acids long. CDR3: CASSPSGGANTEAFF. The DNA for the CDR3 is TGTGCCAGCAGTCCGAGTGGGGGGGCGAACACTGAAGCTTTCTTT.

This CDR3 is CASSQETGRYGYTF. CDR3 nucleotides: TGCGCCAGCAGCCAGGAAACAGGGAGATATGGCTACACCTTC. The J gene is TRBJ1-2, the V gene TRBV4-1, with TRBD1 as a possible D gene (6 bases). The CDR3 consists of 14 residues. Germline V CDR1 and CDR2: MGHRA, YSYEKL. V was cut by 3 bases and J by 5 bases, with 13 bases left in between.

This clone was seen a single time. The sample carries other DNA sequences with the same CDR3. The CDR3 nucleotides are TGTGCCAGCAGCAAGCCAGGGGTTCAAGAGACCCAGTACTTC. Translated, it gives CASSKPGVQETQYF. The chain has TRBV11-3 and TRBJ2-5; D is perhaps TRBD1 (6 bases). CDR3 length: 14 amino acids. Deletions cut 5 bases from V and 2 bases from J, with 12 bases between. Germline values: CDR1 SGHNT, CDR2 YENEEA.

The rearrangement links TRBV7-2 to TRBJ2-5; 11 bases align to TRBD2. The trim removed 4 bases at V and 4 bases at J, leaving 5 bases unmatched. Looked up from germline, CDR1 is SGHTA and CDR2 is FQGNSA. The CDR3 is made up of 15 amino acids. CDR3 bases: TGTGCCAGCAGCTCGAGACTAGCGGGGAGAGAGACCCAGTACTTC. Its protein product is CASSSRLAGRETQYF. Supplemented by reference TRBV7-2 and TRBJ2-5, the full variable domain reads GAGVSQSPSNKVTEKGKDVELRCDPISGHTALYWYRQSLGQGLEFLIYFQGNSAPDKSGLPSDRFSAERTGGSVSTLTIQRTQQEDSAVYLCASSSRLAGRETQYFGPGTRLLVL.

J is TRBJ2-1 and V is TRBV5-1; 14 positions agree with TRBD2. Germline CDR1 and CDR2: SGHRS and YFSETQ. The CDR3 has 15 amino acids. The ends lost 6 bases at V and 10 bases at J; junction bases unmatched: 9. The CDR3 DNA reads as TGCGCCAGCACAATATGGACTAGCGGGGGGCCGGAGCAGTTCTTC. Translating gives CASTIWTSGGPEQFF.

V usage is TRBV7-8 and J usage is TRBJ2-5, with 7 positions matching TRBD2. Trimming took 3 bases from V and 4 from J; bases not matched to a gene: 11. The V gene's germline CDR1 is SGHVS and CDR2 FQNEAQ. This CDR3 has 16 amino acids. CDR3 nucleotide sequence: TGTGCCAGCAGCTTGGGGTGGGGCGGGGGAGGAGAGACCCAGTACTTC. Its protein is CASSLGWGGGGETQYF. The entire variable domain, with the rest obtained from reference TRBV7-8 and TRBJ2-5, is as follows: GAGVSQSPRYKVAKRGQDVALRCDPISGHVSLFWYQQALGQGPEFLTYFQNEAQLDKSGLPSDRFFAERPEGSVSTLKIQRTQQEDSAVYLCASSLGWGGGGETQYFGPGTRLLVL.

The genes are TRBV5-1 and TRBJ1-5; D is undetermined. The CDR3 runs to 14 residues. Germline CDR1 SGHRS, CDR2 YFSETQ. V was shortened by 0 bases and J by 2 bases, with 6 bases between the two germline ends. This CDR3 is CASSLGGGNQPQHF. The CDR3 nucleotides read TGCGCCAGCAGCTTGGGTGGAGGCAATCAGCCCCAGCATTTT.

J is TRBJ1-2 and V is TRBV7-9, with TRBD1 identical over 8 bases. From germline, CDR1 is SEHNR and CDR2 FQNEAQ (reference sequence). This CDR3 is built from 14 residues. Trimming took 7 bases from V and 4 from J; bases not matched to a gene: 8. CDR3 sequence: CASTFQTGGYGYTF. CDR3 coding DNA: TGTGCCAGCACCTTCCAAACAGGGGGCTATGGCTACACCTTC. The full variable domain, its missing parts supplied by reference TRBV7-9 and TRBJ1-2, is DTGVSQNPRHKITKRGQNVTFRCDPISEHNRLYWYRQTLGQGPEFLTYFQNEAQLEKSRLLSDRFSAERPKGSFSTLEIQRTEQGDSAMYLCASTFQTGGYGYTFGSGTRLTVV.

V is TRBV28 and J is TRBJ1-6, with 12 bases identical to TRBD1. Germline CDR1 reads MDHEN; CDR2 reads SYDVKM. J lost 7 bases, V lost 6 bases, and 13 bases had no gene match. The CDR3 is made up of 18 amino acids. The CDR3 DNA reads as TGTGCCAGCAGGCCGGGACAGGGGGCGGAATTGACCAATTCACCCCTCCACTTT. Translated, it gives CASRPGQGAELTNSPLHF.

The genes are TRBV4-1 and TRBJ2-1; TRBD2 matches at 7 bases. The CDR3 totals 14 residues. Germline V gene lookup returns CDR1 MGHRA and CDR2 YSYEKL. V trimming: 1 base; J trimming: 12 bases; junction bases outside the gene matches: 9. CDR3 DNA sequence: TGCGCCAGCAGCCAAGTAGGCCTCTCGGGGGGGCAGTTCTTC. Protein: CASSQVGLSGGQFF.

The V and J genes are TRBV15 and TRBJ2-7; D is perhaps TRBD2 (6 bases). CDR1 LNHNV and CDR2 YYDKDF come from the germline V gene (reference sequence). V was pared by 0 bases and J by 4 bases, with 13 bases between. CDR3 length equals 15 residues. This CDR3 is CATSRDSGPSYEQYF. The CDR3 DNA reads TGTGCCACCAGCAGAGATAGCGGACCCTCGTACGAGCAGTACTTC.